The clone carrying this T cell receptor beta chain turned up a few times. Antigen unknown. Sequencing was performed with immunoSEQ multiplex PCR; in TCRdb, only in-frame clones are kept and a portion is missing. This sample yields roughly 200,000 clones, of which approximately 92% are seen a single time; less than 1.5% belongs to the top ten. This specimen belongs to a study of T cell responses to AZD1222 COVID-19 vaccine. In the study overall: The analysis combined second doses at about 4 or about 12 weeks.

Regarding the study as a whole: Seropositivity was recorded at baseline in only a handful of AZD1222 recipients. Spike-specific TCR breadth and depth rose after two AZD1222 doses. Repertoires were obtained only post-peak T cell response.

This CDR3 has 15 residues. Looked up from germline, CDR1 is LGHNA and CDR2 is YNFKEQ. Between the trimmed V and J ends, which lost 1 base and 2 bases, there was a span of 11 bases. The sequenced sample was peripheral blood, obtained on day 0 of AZD1222 vaccination. The rearrangement joins TRBV4-2 to TRBJ2-5; D is possibly TRBD2 (6 bases). The sequence was collected from an adult in good health. CDR3 sequence (DNA): TGTGCCAGCAGCCAAGGGGCGGGGAGGCAAGAGACCCAGTACTTC. It yields the protein CASSQGAGRQETQYF.